The 22 T cell receptor beta chains in this list originate from one sample, sequenced in a study of shared clonotypes between healthy human individuals (dated by TCRdb to the early 2020s). CD8 naive samples were obtained by positive selection for CCR7 among CD45RO-negative cells, yielding a CD45RA+CCR7+ population from which TemRA cells were excluded. The library was produced with the immunoSEQ multiplex PCR assay. TCRdb holds this immuneACCESS table with in-frame rearrangements only. Some clones are missing; in checked studies, unresolved V genes explain under half, and the rest has no known cause. For this sample the table gives around 2.1 million clones, of which about 93% were detected only once. The ten largest account for roughly 1.7% of the sample. What was sequenced was naive CD8+ T cells from PBMCs. The sample's cell subset or site label is to be understood as: CD45RA+CCR7+. These receptors were taken from a young man in good health. Some clones in this sample may be carry-over from other donors' samples.

V is TRBV19 and J is TRBJ2-1; D possibly uses TRBD1 or TRBD2 (6 bases each). Germline V gene data show CDR1 as LNHDA and CDR2 as SQIVND (reference sequence). This CDR3 has 14 amino acids. Deletions cut 2 bases from V and 10 bases from J, with 15 bases between. CDR3 residues: CASSISGAFGEQFF. The DNA for the CDR3 is TGTGCCAGTAGTATATCGGGGGCGTTTGGGGAGCAGTTCTTC.

The rearrangement joins TRBV9 to TRBJ2-1, with D possibly being TRBD2 (5 bases). Trimming shortened V by 5 bases and J by 4 bases, and 13 bases separated the two germline ends. The CDR3 length is 14 residues. Per the germline V gene, CDR1 is SGDLS and CDR2 is YYNGEE. The CDR3 protein is CASSPGGRYNEQFF. The CDR3 bases are TGTGCCAGCAGTCCCGGCGGGCGGTACAATGAGCAGTTCTTC.

This sequence joins TRBV9 and TRBJ2-1; 13 nucleotides line up with TRBD2. The CDR3 is made up of 19 amino acids. Germline loops: CDR1 SGDLS, CDR2 YYNGEE. Trimming removed 0 bases from V and 6 bases from J; junction bases left unmatched: 12. The CDR3 sequence: CASSVGRGLAGSFGNEQFF. Here the CDR3 DNA reads TGTGCCAGCAGCGTAGGGCGGGGACTAGCGGGGTCGTTTGGCAATGAGCAGTTCTTC.

In this sample, this clone turned up a few times. The gene calls are TRBV6-1 and TRBJ1-5; 8 bases fit TRBD1. The CDR3 is made up of 15 amino acids. V was clipped by 2 bases and J by 6 bases; unmatched bases: 6. The germline CDR1 and CDR2 sequences are MNHNS and SASEGT. CDR3 sequence (DNA): TGTGCCAGCAGTGAAACAGGGGGGGGGCCTCAGCCCCAGCATTTT. It yields the protein CASSETGGGPQPQHF.

This chain's CDR3 is CASSPERPSSGNTIYF. The CDR3 nucleotides read TGCGCCAGCAGCCCCGAAAGACCGAGCTCTGGAAACACCATATATTTT. The J gene is TRBJ1-3, the V gene TRBV4-3; D is ambiguous. V was trimmed by 4 bases and J by 0 bases, leaving 13 bases between them. This CDR3 contains 16 residues. The germline V gene has CDR1 LGHNA and CDR2 YSLEER.

On this clone: This same CDR3 is encoded by further DNA sequences in the sample. The J gene is TRBJ2-7, the V gene TRBV6-6; D gene ambiguous. Germline V gene sequence: CDR1 MNHNY, CDR2 SVGAGI (reference sequence). Trimming left V 0 bases short and J 4 bases short, with 4 bases between. The CDR3 runs to 12 residues. The CDR3 loop is CASSYSSYEQYF. CDR3 bases: TGTGCCAGCAGTTACTCGTCATACGAGCAGTACTTC.

The chain joins TRBV28 to TRBJ1-2; 7 nucleotides match TRBD1. V lost 6 bases and J lost 4; bases outside the gene matches: 14. CDR1 is MDHEN and CDR2 is SYDVKM in the germline V gene. The CDR3 consists of 16 residues. CDR3 amino acids: CASSLPNTGVLYGYTF. CDR3 in DNA: TGTGCCAGCAGCCTACCAAATACAGGGGTCCTCTATGGCTACACCTTC.

The CDR3 region has the DNA TGCGCCAGCAGCCTGGGTGAGAATCAGCCCCAGCATTTT. It is translated as CASSLGENQPQHF. This rearrangement joins TRBV4-1 to TRBJ1-5, with unresolved D. Deletions cut 4 bases from V and 4 bases from J, with 8 bases between. The CDR3 is made up of 13 amino acids. Per the germline V gene, CDR1 is MGHRA and CDR2 is YSYEKL.

The chain uses TRBV15 and TRBJ2-3; D uncertain. The CDR3 covers 12 residues. Germline V gives CDR1 LNHNV, CDR2 YYDKDF (reference sequence). Deletions cut 5 bases from V and 4 bases from J, with 7 bases between. Written as DNA, the CDR3 is TGTGCCACCAGCCCATCTTCAGATACGCAGTATTTT. Translated: CATSPSSDTQYF.

This chain connects TRBV7-9 to TRBJ2-5; 9 bases fit TRBD1. CDR1 and CDR2 from the germline V gene are SEHNR and FQNEAQ (reference sequence). Trimming removed 5 bases from V and 5 bases from J; junction bases left unmatched: 9. This CDR3 contains 15 residues. The CDR3 region is CASSIRDRVDETQYF. For the CDR3, the DNA is TGTGCCAGCAGCATCCGGGACAGGGTCGATGAGACCCAGTACTTC. Full variable domain (remainder filled in from reference TRBV7-9 and TRBJ2-5): DTGVSQNPRHKITKRGQNVTFRCDPISEHNRLYWYRQTLGQGPEFLTYFQNEAQLEKSRLLSDRFSAERPKGSFSTLEIQRTEQGDSAMYLCASSIRDRVDETQYFGPGTRLLVL.

On this clone itself: This same CDR3 is encoded by further DNA sequences in the sample. The V gene is TRBV6-5, the J gene TRBJ2-2; a possible D gene is TRBD1 (5 bases). Trimming left V 6 bases short and J 4 bases short, with 6 bases between. This CDR3 spans 12 amino acids. CDR1 and CDR2 (germline): MNHEY, SVGAGI. The CDR3 here is CASRQGTGELFF. CDR3 nucleotide sequence: TGTGCCAGCAGGCAGGGCACCGGGGAGCTGTTTTTT.

The rearrangement links TRBV29-1 to TRBJ2-1, with 11 nucleotides matching TRBD2. Germline V gene sequence: CDR1 SQVTM, CDR2 ANQGSEA. V was clipped by 6 bases and J by 0 bases; unmatched bases: 16. This CDR3 region has 19 residues. The CDR3 nucleotides read TGCAGCGTCGGGTATGGAGTGACTAGCGGGACCCGCTCCTACAATGAGCAGTTCTTC. It encodes CSVGYGVTSGTRSYNEQFF.

This clone was seen a few times. This sequence joins TRBV11-2 and TRBJ1-5; 7 bases are a match to TRBD1. The germline V gene has CDR1 SGHAT and CDR2 FQNNGV. This CDR3 spans 13 amino acids. Trimming removed 8 bases from V and 7 bases from J; junction bases left unmatched: 8. The DNA of the CDR3 is TGTGCCAGCGGAGAAGGGGGCGGGCAGCCCCAGCATTTT. It translates to CASGEGGGQPQHF.

The CDR3 is CASRNRASRNTIYF. The CDR3 region has the DNA TGCGCCAGCAGAAATCGGGCCAGCCGGAACACCATATATTTT. The rearrangement joins TRBV5-1 to TRBJ1-3; D not resolved. Germline assignment: CDR1 SGHRS and CDR2 YFSETQ. This CDR3 contains 14 residues. V dropped 5 bases and J dropped 7 bases, with 16 bases sitting between them.

The chain combines TRBV2 with TRBJ2-3; D is undetermined. The CDR3 is made up of 16 amino acids. Germline CDR1 is SNHLY and CDR2 is FYNNEI. The V end was cut by 1 base, the J end by 2 bases, with 13 bases between. The CDR3 DNA follows: TGTGCCAGCAGTGAAGGACGTGGGTCCTACACAGATACGCAGTATTTT. Translating gives CASSEGRGSYTDTQYF.

The V and J genes are TRBV10-3 and TRBJ2-4; 12 bases line up with TRBD2. Per the germline V gene, CDR1 is ENHRY and CDR2 is SYGVKD. CDR3 size: 17 residues. The V gene end was trimmed by 2 bases and the J gene end by 0 bases; junction bases not matched to a gene: 2. CDR3 region: CAISEVGLAGAKNIQYF. CDR3 nucleotides: TGTGCCATCAGTGAGGTGGGACTAGCGGGAGCCAAAAACATTCAGTACTTC.

The chain links TRBV6-1 to TRBJ1-3, with TRBD1 identical over 7 bases. The CDR3 consists of 15 residues. The germline gives CDR1 MNHNS, CDR2 SASEGT. V gave up 8 bases and J gave up 0 bases; unmatched junction bases: 7. The CDR3: CASLGTASSGNTIYF. DNA for the CDR3: TGTGCCAGCTTAGGGACAGCGAGCTCTGGAAACACCATATATTTT.

The chain carries TRBV7-2 and TRBJ2-1; TRBD2 agrees at 7 bases. After removal of 2 bases from V and 4 bases from J, the junction contained 11 bases not matched to a gene. CDR1 is SGHTA and CDR2 is FQGNSA in the germline V gene. This CDR3 has 17 residues. The CDR3, as DNA: TGTGCCAGCAGCTTAAGCTCTCGCGGGAGTTGGTACAATGAGCAGTTCTTC. As protein: CASSLSSRGSWYNEQFF.

Only one count was recorded for this clone. CDR3 sequence (DNA): TGTGCCAGCAGCCCCTTAGGGGGCTACGAGCAGTACTTC. This translates into CASSPLGGYEQYF. The chain combines TRBV6-6 with TRBJ2-7; TRBD1 is a possible D gene (6 bases). Germline CDR1 and CDR2: MNHNY and SVGAGI (reference sequence). Trimming cost V 6 bases and J 3 bases, with 12 bases left between them. The CDR3 loop spans 13 amino acids.

The chain uses TRBV27 and TRBJ1-1; tentative D call: TRBD1 (5 bases). The CDR3 covers 13 residues. V lost 3 bases, J lost 4 bases, and 9 bases lay in between. Germline CDR1 MNHEY, CDR2 SMNVEV (reference sequence). The CDR3 sequence: CASSFPGATEAFF. CDR3 nucleotides: TGTGCCAGCAGTTTTCCTGGGGCCACTGAAGCTTTCTTT.

This clone was seen only once. The V gene is TRBV5-5, the J gene TRBJ1-1; possible D gene TRBD1, 5 bases. Germline lookup yields CDR1 SGHKS and CDR2 YYEKEE (reference sequence). CDR3 length equals 14 residues. The ends were cut back, 7 bases at V and 0 bases at J, with 13 bases in the middle. The CDR3: CASGPGTLNTEAFF. The CDR3, as DNA: TGTGCCAGCGGACCCGGGACCTTGAACACTGAAGCTTTCTTT.

This clone was counted between two and nine times. The same CDR3 can be traced to other DNA sequences in this sample. The chain links TRBV27 to TRBJ2-7; D is uncertain. This CDR3 contains 11 residues. CDR1 is MNHEY and CDR2 is SMNVEV in the germline V gene (reference sequence). V lost 5 bases to trimming and J lost 1 base, with 3 bases between them. The CDR3 sequence: CASSGSYEQYF. The CDR3 nucleotides are TGTGCCAGCAGTGGGTCCTACGAGCAGTACTTC.